This T cell receptor beta chain derives from a study of cytomegalovirus exposure and HLA in healthy donors. Researchers ran the PCR with 60 Vbeta and 13 Jbeta primers. Data came from immunoSEQ multiplex PCR; TCRdb stores just in-frame clones and leaves some out. The table records around 130,000 clones, 65% to 90% of them present only once. Of note for this clone: Its antigen remains unidentified.

General study findings and limits: A few CMV-associated chains were confirmed in vitro to be specific for CMV antigens.

Sample: PBMCs. This receptor was obtained from a man aged 45-65 years in good health and CMV-seronegative.

CDR3 nucleotides: TGTGCCAGCAGCTTAACAGGGGAAACCTACGAGCAGTACTTC. Its protein is CASSLTGETYEQYF. The V gene is TRBV7-3, the J gene TRBJ2-7; tentative D call: TRBD1 (5 bases). Trimming took 0 bases from V and 2 from J, leaving 8 bases between them. The CDR3 has 14 amino acids. Germline V gene data show CDR1 as SGHTA and CDR2 as FQGTGA.